A selection of T cell receptor beta chains follows, all from one sample in a study of T cells after yellow fever vaccination. One entry per CDR3 protein, called by TCRdb with MiXCR from the 5' RACE reads. Among about 310,000 distinct CDR3 sequences, around 3.9% were seen once, and the ten largest hold 23%. Material: PBMCs, obtained on the day of the yellow fever booster vaccination. These receptors were taken from a man aged 18 to 29 who received the YFV17D yellow fever vaccine. CDR3s include the opening cysteine and the closing phenylalanine or tryptophan. The order of the fields is clone size, V gene, D gene, J gene, CDR3 protein, CDR3 DNA. A D gene is named only where the DNA matches it firmly. A clone size is listed for some rows: how often the clone was seen (once, few, many), or a class if it is expanded.

many	TRBV29-1	NA	TRBJ2-1	CSVEGAGEQFF	TGCAGCGTTGAAGGAGCAGGGGAGCAGTTCTTC
many	TRBV20-1	TRBD1	TRBJ2-1	CSASPSRTGQFF	TGCAGTGCTTCCCCATCAAGGACAGGGCAGTTCTTC
many	TRBV5-1	NA	TRBJ2-3	CASSLGLATSVGDTQYF	TGCGCCAGCAGCTTGGGGCTAGCGACCTCGGTTGGAGATACGCAGTATTTT
many	TRBV28	TRBD2	TRBJ2-3	CASSSGLAGATDTQYF	TGTGCCAGCAGTTCTGGACTAGCGGGGGCCACAGATACGCAGTATTTT
few	TRBV24-1	NA	TRBJ1-5	CATSDRSNQPQHF	TGTGCCACCAGTGACCGGTCCAATCAGCCCCAGCATTTT
NA	TRBV11-2	TRBD2	TRBJ2-1	CASSFRVRGGSYNEQFF	TGTGCCAGCAGTTTTAGGGTCCGGGGGGGCTCCTACAATGAGCAGTTCTTC
many	TRBV7-9	NA	TRBJ1-1	CASSLNSLEAFF	TGTGCCAGCAGCTTGAACAGCCTTGAAGCTTTCTTT
NA	TRBV27	NA	TRBJ1-2	CASRPPDMGYTF	TGTGCCAGCAGACCTCCGGATATGGGCTACACCTTC
NA	TRBV5-6	NA	TRBJ1-1	CASSWGVLNTEAFF	TGTGCCAGCTCCTGGGGGGTGCTGAACACTGAAGCTTTCTTT
many	TRBV27	NA	TRBJ1-4	CASSFVTGIGEKLFF	TGTGCCAGCAGTTTTGTCACGGGGATCGGGGAAAAACTGTTTTTT
many	TRBV27	NA	TRBJ1-1	CASSLIGQGRTEAFF	TGTGCCAGCAGTTTAATCGGTCAGGGTAGGACTGAAGCTTTCTTT
few	TRBV4-2	NA	TRBJ1-3	CASSQATSGNTIYF	TGTGCCAGCAGCCAAGCGACCTCTGGAAACACCATATATTTT
many	TRBV4-1	NA	TRBJ2-4	CASSRTQGLNNIQYF	TGCGCCAGCAGCCGAACCCAGGGGCTGAACAACATTCAGTACTTC
few	TRBV4-3	NA	TRBJ1-5	CASSLEVGGFQPQHF	TGCGCCAGCAGCCTCGAGGTAGGGGGATTCCAGCCCCAGCATTTT
NA	TRBV24-1	TRBD1	TRBJ2-1	CATTRGGQGSNEQFF	TGTGCCACCACCCGAGGGGGACAGGGGTCCAATGAGCAGTTCTTC
many	TRBV20-1	TRBD2	TRBJ2-5	CSARDIAGSLETQYF	TGCAGTGCACGTGACATAGCGGGGAGTTTGGAGACCCAGTACTTC
many	TRBV27	NA	TRBJ1-2	CASSREQGANYGYTF	TGTGCCAGCAGTAGAGAACAGGGAGCTAACTATGGCTACACCTTC
many	TRBV3-1	NA	TRBJ1-2	CASSPAPLTGAYGYTF	TGTGCCAGCAGCCCCGCCCCCTTGACAGGCGCTTATGGCTACACCTTC
many	TRBV28	NA	TRBJ1-1	CASESSGAGDTEAFF	TGTGCCAGCGAATCCAGCGGGGCGGGGGACACTGAAGCTTTCTTT
NA	TRBV30	TRBD2	TRBJ2-3	CAWSGLAGAPDTQYF	TGTGCCTGGAGTGGACTAGCGGGGGCCCCAGATACGCAGTATTTT
many	TRBV10-1	NA	TRBJ2-3	CASSEEGSGTDTQYF	TGCGCCAGCAGTGAGGAGGGTAGCGGCACAGATACGCAGTATTTT
few	TRBV5-5	NA	TRBJ1-2	CASSFYSDGYTF	TGTGCCAGCAGCTTTTATAGCGATGGCTACACCTTC
many	TRBV2	NA	TRBJ1-2	CASSPNRANTNYGYTF	TGTGCCAGCAGTCCGAACAGAGCTAATACGAACTATGGCTACACCTTC
few	TRBV12-3/TRBV12-4	NA	TRBJ1-2	CASSEQLGYGYTF	TGTGCCAGCAGTGAACAGCTCGGTTATGGCTACACCTTC
few	TRBV9	NA	TRBJ1-1	CASSPTPATEAFF	TGTGCCAGCAGCCCCACCCCGGCCACTGAAGCTTTCTTT
many	TRBV5-1	NA	TRBJ2-5	CASSVAEGRETQYF	TGCGCCAGCAGCGTGGCCGAGGGGAGGGAGACCCAGTACTTC
many	TRBV7-6	TRBD2	TRBJ2-5	CASSLSTSGGGTQYF	TGTGCCAGCAGCTTATCGACTAGCGGGGGCGGGACCCAGTACTTC
NA	TRBV11-3	NA	TRBJ2-1	CASSEEGSNEQFF	TGTGCCAGCAGTGAGGAGGGGTCTAATGAGCAGTTCTTC
many	TRBV6-5	NA	TRBJ2-1	CASSYSGPDNEQFF	TGTGCCAGCAGTTACAGCGGGCCCGACAATGAGCAGTTCTTC
many	TRBV5-1	NA	TRBJ2-7	CASSLAGTLGYEQYF	TGCGCCAGCAGCCTCGCCGGGACACTCGGCTACGAGCAGTACTTC
many	TRBV6-1	TRBD2	TRBJ2-4	CASSEAPSGGVSKNIQYF	TGTGCCAGCAGTGAAGCGCCGAGCGGGGGGGTCAGCAAAAACATTCAGTACTTC
few	TRBV20-1	NA	TRBJ2-5	CSGGNPLWETQYF	TGCAGTGGGGGGAACCCTCTTTGGGAGACCCAGTACTTC
NA	TRBV5-1	NA	TRBJ1-2	CASSLASSNYGYTF	TGCGCCAGCAGCTTGGCCTCATCTAACTATGGCTACACCTTC
NA	TRBV20-1	NA	TRBJ2-7	CSARLDYEQYF	TGCAGTGCTAGGTTAGACTACGAGCAGTACTTC
many	TRBV20-1	NA	TRBJ2-5	CSARRDISETQYF	TGCAGTGCTAGGAGGGACATCTCTGAGACCCAGTACTTC
few	TRBV5-1	NA	TRBJ1-6	CASSGQFKPNSPLHF	TGCGCCAGCAGCGGACAGTTTAAACCCAATTCACCCCTCCACTTT
many	TRBV7-2	TRBD2	TRBJ2-3	CASSLVRGGTDTQYF	TGTGCCAGCAGCTTAGTACGGGGGGGCACAGATACGCAGTATTTT
many	TRBV20-1	NA	TRBJ1-1	CSAPGGPYLNTEAFF	TGCAGTGCTCCCGGGGGCCCGTACTTGAACACTGAAGCTTTCTTT
NA	TRBV4-3	NA	TRBJ2-5	CASSHQQGGETQYF	TGCGCCAGCAGCCATCAGCAGGGGGGGGAGACCCAGTACTTC
many	TRBV3-1	NA	TRBJ2-2	CASSTQGELFF	TGTGCCAGCAGCACTCAAGGAGAGCTGTTTTTT
few	TRBV6-5	NA	TRBJ2-2	CASSYGWGGTGELFF	TGTGCCAGCAGTTACGGGTGGGGAGGCACCGGGGAGCTGTTTTTT
few	TRBV19	TRBD2	TRBJ2-3	CASSIGSGGAQDTQYF	TGTGCCAGTAGTATAGGGAGCGGGGGGGCCCAAGATACGCAGTATTTT
NA	TRBV20-1	TRBD2	TRBJ2-3	CSADRTSGGRTNTQYF	TGCAGTGCAGACCGGACTAGCGGGGGACGCACGAATACGCAGTATTTT
many	TRBV7-6	TRBD2	TRBJ2-7	CASSPQGLAGEQYF	TGTGCCAGCAGCCCCCAAGGGCTAGCGGGGGAGCAGTACTTC
many	TRBV28	NA	TRBJ2-3	CASSNSRAIPLGTQYF	TGTGCCAGCAGCAACAGCCGGGCTATTCCCTTAGGTACGCAGTATTTT
many	TRBV12-3/TRBV12-4	NA	TRBJ2-3	CASSPPRGRTDTQYF	TGTGCCAGCAGCCCCCCGCGGGGACGTACAGATACGCAGTATTTT
many	TRBV11-2	NA	TRBJ2-7	CASSLRPLTSSYEQYF	TGTGCCAGCAGCTTAAGGCCGCTAACGAGCTCCTACGAGCAGTACTTC
many	TRBV7-2	NA	TRBJ2-7	CASSFSGTNPYEQYF	TGTGCCAGCAGCTTTTCCGGGACGAACCCTTACGAGCAGTACTTC
few	TRBV20-1	NA	TRBJ1-5	CSAARTSDSNQPQHF	TGCAGTGCCGCCCGGACGAGCGATAGCAATCAGCCCCAGCATTTT
many	TRBV19	NA	TRBJ2-1	CASTGTYYNEQFF	TGTGCCAGTACAGGGACTTACTACAATGAGCAGTTCTTC
few	TRBV6-6	NA	TRBJ1-2	CASSYGTLSYGYTF	TGTGCCAGCAGTTACGGGACGTTGAGCTATGGCTACACCTTC
NA	TRBV5-1	TRBD1	TRBJ2-5	CASTGQGTGGETQYF	TGCGCCAGCACCGGACAGGGGACGGGGGGAGAGACCCAGTACTTC
many	TRBV15	NA	TRBJ2-1	CATSILGSSYNEQFF	TGTGCCACCAGCATCTTGGGGAGCTCCTACAATGAGCAGTTCTTC
many	TRBV20-1	TRBD2	TRBJ2-1	CSAWTPSGTHNEQFF	TGCAGTGCCTGGACCCCTAGCGGGACCCACAATGAGCAGTTCTTC